This T cell receptor beta chain was captured by sequencing in a study of T cell responses to AZD1222 COVID-19 vaccine. Only in-frame clones appear in the TCRdb table, and some are missing; sequencing was by immunoSEQ multiplex PCR. The table shows over 40,000 clones, with about four fifths occurring only once. The V gene's germline CDR1 is SNHLY and CDR2 FYNNEI. This CDR3 spans 13 amino acids. The TCR originated in an adult in good health. The rearrangement uses TRBV2 and TRBJ2-1; 7 positions match TRBD1. The sequenced sample was peripheral blood, obtained on day 0 of AZD1222 vaccination. In DNA form, the CDR3 reads TGTGCTGCAACAGGGGTAAATAAAAATGAGCAGTTCTTC. Its protein product is CAATGVNKNEQFF.